This T cell receptor beta chain appears in the sequencing data of a study of identical twins. Study-level points and caveats: Insertions were fewer in abundant cord blood beta clonotypes, whereas memory repertoires showed none of this pattern. Findings came from cross-sectional statistics, without long-term follow-up of donors.

Ten or more counts support this clonotype. Its matching antigen is unknown. TCRdb redid the calling of the 5' RACE reads with MiXCR, one entry per CDR3 protein. In the table there are about 920,000 distinct CDR3 sequences, around 12% of which are singletons. V shed 7 bases and J 5 bases; nucleotides not matched to a gene: 4. The germline V gene encodes CDR1 SNHLY and CDR2 FYNNEI. This CDR3 region has 14 residues. Separately, the same data were catalogued under a study of yellow fever vaccine responses in identical twins. From that second work: After vaccination, twins' T cell response reportedly seemed partly convergent, partly personalized.

The clonotype comes from a young woman in good health. Material for sequencing was PBMCs. The chain joins TRBV2 to TRBJ2-2; 10 bases align to TRBD2. The CDR3, as DNA: TGTGCCAGCAACCTAGCGGGAGTGACCGGGGAGCTGTTTTTT. It is translated as CASNLAGVTGELFF. Variable domain in full (rest from reference TRBV2 and TRBJ2-2): EPEVTQTPSHQVTQMGQEVILRCVPISNHLYFYWYRQILGQKVEFLVSFYNNEISEKSEIFDDQFSVERPDGSNFTLKIRSTKLEDSAMYFCASNLAGVTGELFFGEGSRLTVL.